The source of this T cell receptor (beta chain) is a study of blood T cell repertoires in COVID-19. Authors' data handling: Amplification from reference gene primers served as the basis for estimated nucleated cell counts. TCRdb's copy holds only in-frame clones and misses some; the assay was immunoSEQ multiplex PCR. V and J calls plus clone size are reproduced from that table; the DNA served to infer D and trimming. The sample records more than 250,000 clones, around 91% being singletons. Germline V lookup: CDR1 MNHNY, CDR2 SVGAGI (reference sequence). The CDR3 runs 18 residues. The J segment lost 4 bases and the V segment lost 5 bases, leaving 16 bases of the junction unmatched. Participant ages covered roughly 18 to 89 years across approximately 25 US areas. In assigning cohorts, the study relied on participant-reported clinical history.

Sequencing was performed on PBMCs or T cells enriched from blood (not recorded which). The chain carries TRBV6-6 and TRBJ1-5, with TRBD1 matching 8 bases. This clonotype was sampled from a woman aged 18-29 years with acute COVID-19. As DNA, the CDR3 is TGTGCCAGCAGTCGATTTATCCCTCGGACAGGGAGTAATCAGCCCCAGCATTTT. It yields the protein CASSRFIPRTGSNQPQHF.